The next 14 T cell receptor beta chains were all read from a single sample in a study of ipilimumab plus nivolumab after autologous stem cell transplantation. TCRdb keeps only in-frame clones here, not all; method: immunoSEQ multiplex PCR. This sample has about 83,000 clones, with 83% found just once. This material consisted of PBMCs, taken in a trial of ipilimumab plus nivolumab as post-transplant consolidation. All receptors derive from a male donor with diffuse large B-cell lymphoma.

V gene TRBV7-2 combines with J gene TRBJ1-5, with D perhaps matching TRBD1 (5 bases). There are 14 residues in the CDR3. Germline V gene sequence: CDR1 SGHTA, CDR2 FQGNSA. V was pared by 8 bases and J by 1 base, with 12 bases between. CDR3 loop: CASEGHPSNQPQHF. The CDR3 coding sequence is TGTGCCAGCGAAGGACATCCGAGCAATCAGCCCCAGCATTTT.

The CDR3 is CASRGQGGPNQPQHF. The CDR3, as DNA: TGTGCCAGTAGGGGACAGGGGGGTCCAAATCAGCCCCAGCATTTT. This sequence joins TRBV19 and TRBJ1-5; 11 bases line up with TRBD1. The trim removed 6 bases at V and 4 bases at J, leaving 5 bases unmatched. The CDR3 consists of 15 residues. Germline V gives CDR1 LNHDA, CDR2 SQIVND (reference sequence).

The chain has TRBV7-8 and TRBJ2-7; possibly TRBD2 for D (7 bases). The CDR3 length is 15 residues. The V gene lost 0 bases and the J gene lost 3 bases, with 12 bases spanning the gap. From germline, CDR1 is SGHVS and CDR2 FQNEAQ. The CDR3 here is CASSLASGGLYEQYF. The DNA of the CDR3 is TGTGCCAGCAGCTTAGCCTCGGGGGGCCTCTACGAGCAGTACTTC.

This chain joins TRBV6-5 and TRBJ1-2; a weak D match, TRBD1 (5 bases). The germline V gene encodes CDR1 MNHEY and CDR2 SVGAGI. The CDR3 is 12 residues long. V was cut by 8 bases and J by 5 bases, with 12 bases left in between. CDR3 DNA: TGTGCCAGCCGCAGGGAGGAGTATGGCTACACCTTC. Its protein is CASRREEYGYTF.

The chain combines TRBV7-8 with TRBJ2-3; 10 nucleotides match TRBD1. The CDR3 is made up of 16 amino acids. V was clipped by 1 base and J by 4 bases; unmatched bases: 5. In germline, CDR1 is SGHVS, CDR2 FQNEAQ. CDR3 amino acids: CASSLDGQGVADTQYF. CDR3 nucleotide sequence: TGTGCCAGCAGCTTAGACGGACAGGGGGTCGCAGATACGCAGTATTTT.

The chain recombines TRBV4-1 with TRBJ2-6, with D maybe TRBD2 (6 bases). The CDR3 is made up of 16 amino acids. Per germline, CDR1 MGHRA and CDR2 YSYEKL. V dropped 2 bases and J dropped 9 bases, with 17 bases sitting between them. The CDR3: CASSQNRLVEVNVLTF. In DNA, the CDR3 is TGCGCCAGCAGCCAAAACCGACTAGTGGAGGTCAACGTCCTGACTTTC.

A few counts support this clone. CDR3 nucleotides: TGCGCCAGCAGTGACCGCCCCGGGGCGGGGGGGCCAACCGGGGAGCTGTTTTTT. Translating gives CASSDRPGAGGPTGELFF. The rearrangement joins TRBV10-2 to TRBJ2-2; 9 bases line up with TRBD2. The V gene's germline CDR1 is WSHSY and CDR2 SAAADI. With V trimmed by 3 bases and J by 5 bases, 13 bases remained unmatched. The length of the CDR3 is 18 residues.

This clone is a singleton in its sample. The DNA of the CDR3 is TGTGCCAGCAGTTACTTGAGGAACACCGGGGAGCTGTTTTTT. Protein: CASSYLRNTGELFF. The gene calls are TRBV6-5 and TRBJ2-2; D is undetermined. V was cut by 1 base and J by 1 base, with 4 bases left in between. Germline values: CDR1 MNHEY, CDR2 SVGAGI. The CDR3 loop spans 14 amino acids.

The CDR3 region is CAWSVRTNPNTEAFF. The CDR3 bases are TGTGCCTGGAGTGTACGAACAAACCCGAACACTGAAGCTTTCTTT. The gene calls are TRBV30 and TRBJ1-1; D gene uncertain. Germline values: CDR1 GTSNPN, CDR2 SVGIG (reference sequence). V gave up 0 bases and J gave up 1 base, with 12 bases separating them. The CDR3 runs 15 residues.

The chain recombines TRBV14 with TRBJ1-1, with D hard to call. Trimming removed 4 bases at V and 5 bases at J, with 14 bases between. Germline lookup yields CDR1 SGHDN and CDR2 FVKESK. CDR3 length: 14 amino acids. CDR3 coding DNA: TGTGCCAGCAGCCCGCACAATGGACTAACTGAAGCTTTCTTT. This sequence encodes CASSPHNGLTEAFF.

The rearrangement uses TRBV6-1 and TRBJ1-5, with D uncertain. This CDR3 is built from 12 residues. CDR1 is MNHNS and CDR2 is SASEGT in the germline V gene. The V end was cut by 6 bases, the J end by 3 bases, with 6 bases between. The DNA of the CDR3 is TGTGCCAGCAGGTCGGTCAATCAGCCCCAGCATTTT. It specifies CASRSVNQPQHF.

This clone has only one observation. The rearrangement links TRBV5-4 to TRBJ2-5; possible D gene TRBD2, 6 bases. From germline, CDR1 is SGHNT and CDR2 YYREEE (reference sequence). Trimming pared 4 bases from V and 0 bases from J, leaving 19 bases between. The CDR3 contains 17 residues. In nucleotides, the CDR3 is TGTGCCAGCAGCGAACACGGGACTCTCTCGTACCAAGAGACCCAGTACTTC. Its protein product is CASSEHGTLSYQETQYF.

V usage is TRBV11-2 and J usage is TRBJ1-4; D perhaps matches TRBD1 (5 bases). Trimming cost V 1 base and J 5 bases, with 11 bases left between them. The CDR3 loop spans 15 amino acids. The germline V gene encodes CDR1 SGHAT and CDR2 FQNNGV. DNA for the CDR3: TGTGCCAGCAGCTTAGTGTGGGGGGGAAATGAAAAACTGTTTTTT. Translating gives CASSLVWGGNEKLFF.

This clone was observed a few times. The CDR3 nucleotides are TGTGCCAGCAGCCAAGATCGGGACCGCCGTTCGCCCCAGCATTTT. It yields the protein CASSQDRDRRSPQHF. The chain has TRBV4-2 and TRBJ1-5, with D maybe TRBD1 (5 bases). Per the germline V gene, CDR1 is LGHNA and CDR2 is YNFKEQ. This CDR3 has 15 residues. V lost 0 bases, J lost 9 bases, and 15 bases lay in between.